The sequence of this T cell receptor (beta chain) was determined in a study of graft-versus-host responses after intestinal transplantation (dated by TCRdb to about 2021). Describing the broader study: Multivisceral, liver-intestinal, or isolated intestinal transplants were received by the recipients. Samples from a few later patients were sequenced in-house on an Illumina MiSeq with MiXCR processing rather than by the commercial service. Alloreactive clones were identified by sequencing pre-transplant mixed lymphocyte reaction products and comparing them with unstimulated pre-transplant donor and recipient T cells. All recipients received anti-thymocyte globulin induction followed by maintenance tacrolimus and steroids for around three years. The cohort enrolled 20 to 30 intestinal transplant recipients, one of whom was a retransplant, and 3 patients without pretransplant specimens were excluded. After intestinal transplantation, graft-versus-host and host-versus-graft alloreactive T cell clones were followed in the graft, circulation and bone marrow using bulk TCR-beta CDR3 sequencing. A peak of at least 4% donor T cells among recipient peripheral blood mononuclear cells was the definition used for donor T cell macrochimerism.

In the first month after transplant, blood samples were collected up to 4 times, and after that at least monthly when available. Here is what the overall study found, with its caveats: Patients with donor T cell macrochimerism had high GvH to HvG T cell clonal ratios in their allografts. Peak levels of circulating GvH clones were associated with declines in HvG clones early after transplant. Conclusions were limited by the relatively low number and heterogeneity of intestinal transplant patients. GvH clones were detected in recipient bone marrow, and some of these GvH clones were observed earlier in ileal mucosa or blood, consistent with an intestinal mucosal origin.

The germline V gene yields LGHNA for CDR1 and YSLEER for CDR2. The CDR3 contains 13 residues, cysteine and phenylalanine counted. The kept DNA is CDR3 alone, 39 bases in frame from the first base. Trimming at the junction amounts to 3 bases on V and 5 bases on J, and the germline ends lie 8 bases apart. The method behind the library was the immunoSEQ multiplex PCR assay. For most patients, genomic DNA was subjected to high-throughput TCR-beta CDR3 sequencing by Adaptive Biotechnologies. As for how the authors treated the data: Adaptive's ImmunoSEQ software supplied the TCR sequencing data for around 17 patients, while MiXCR and VDJtools were used to process a few other patients. Because the origin of CDR3 nucleotide sequences shared between donor and recipient could not be assigned, those sequences were removed. Alloreactive clones required at least 2-fold expansion over unstimulated cells and minimum CFSE-low frequency of 0.002% (template counts) or 0.001% (read counts). Clones detected in sequenced pre-transplant spleen, lymph node, or MLR CFSE-low populations of the donor or recipient were defined as mappable. The cumulative frequency of alloreactive clones was calculated as a percentage of all sequences, weighted by copy number. TCRdb obtained this table from immuneACCESS and retained in-frame rearrangements with V and J assigned. These tables miss some clones; where compared with another copy, unresolved V genes account for less than half of the shortfall, and the remainder is unexplained. V and J calls and clone size are those listed in that table; D and trimming were worked out from the DNA. Recorded for this sample are nearly 45,000 clones; about 91% of them occurred a single time. The top ten constitute 4% to 4.5% of the sample.

Of note for this clone: Its recognized antigen is unknown. No qualities accompany the bases; no much larger clone lies one base away.

The sequence joins TRBV4-3 to TRBJ1-5; TRBD1 is perhaps the D gene, given 5 matching bases. The source material was PBMCs, sampled 524 days after transplant. The origin of this receptor is a human patient who received an intestinal transplant, so some T cells may come from the graft donor. The DNA sequence is as follows: TGCGCCAGCAGCCAGGAACAGGATCAGCCCCAGCATTTT. Translated, it gives CASSQEQDQPQHF.